Below, 9 T cell receptor beta chains from the same sample are listed, as sequenced in a study of cytotoxic CD8 clonotypes in ibrutinib-treated CLL. TCRdb's table, derived via immunoSEQ multiplex PCR, lists solely in-frame clones and lacks some. The table includes a few hundred thousand clones, approximately 80% detected once. The sequenced sample was PBMCs, obtained before ibrutinib treatment. These receptors were obtained from a human donor with chronic lymphocytic leukemia.

This chain joins TRBV10-3 and TRBJ2-3; 11 positions match TRBD2. The V segment lost 3 bases and the J segment 5 bases; nucleotides outside the gene matches: 4. This CDR3 has 15 amino acids. Germline loops: CDR1 ENHRY, CDR2 SYGVKD. The CDR3 loop reads CAISELAGGVDTQYF. Written as DNA, the CDR3 is TGTGCCATCAGTGAATTAGCGGGAGGGGTAGATACGCAGTATTTT.

The J gene is TRBJ1-5, the V gene TRBV29-1; 7 bases agree with TRBD1. CDR1 and CDR2 (germline): SQVTM, ANQGSEA. The CDR3 consists of 13 residues. V dropped 4 bases and J dropped 7; count of bases not matched to a gene: 7. CDR3 nucleotide sequence: TGCAGCGTTGGGGAGCAGGGGGGACAGCCCCAGCATTTT. Its protein is CSVGEQGGQPQHF.

This chain joins TRBV5-1 and TRBJ2-3; D is unresolved. Trimming removed 5 bases at V and 4 bases at J, with 11 bases between. The CDR3 extends over 13 amino acids. Germline V gene sequence: CDR1 SGHRS, CDR2 YFSETQ. DNA for the CDR3: TGCGCCAGCAGTTTTCTGTATGCAGATACGCAGTATTTT. It yields the protein CASSFLYADTQYF.

This rearrangement joins TRBV30 to TRBJ2-3, with TRBD2 matching over 11 bases. The ends lost 6 bases at V and 3 bases at J; junction bases unmatched: 5. The V gene's germline CDR1 is GTSNPN and CDR2 SVGIG (reference sequence). The CDR3 covers 14 residues. The CDR3 DNA sequence: TGTGCCTGCGAACGGACTAGCGGGACAGATACGCAGTATTTT. As protein: CACERTSGTDTQYF.

This clone occurred once. V gene TRBV18 combines with J gene TRBJ2-7, with 8 bases lining up with TRBD1. Germline lookup yields CDR1 KGHSH and CDR2 LQKENI. Trimming at V came to 1 base and at J to 4 bases, leaving 6 bases not matched to a gene. This CDR3 has 15 residues. The chain's CDR3 is CASSPQSQGDYEQYF. The CDR3 nucleotides are TGTGCCAGCTCACCACAATCACAGGGGGATTACGAGCAGTACTTC.

The DNA of the CDR3 is TGTGCCAGCAGCCCCGTCCCCTCTGGGGCCAACGTCCTGACTTTC. Translated, it gives CASSPVPSGANVLTF. This rearrangement joins TRBV6-1 to TRBJ2-6; the D is unclear. CDR3 size: 15 residues. CDR1 MNHNS and CDR2 SASEGT come from the germline V gene. The V and J ends lost 6 bases and 0 bases respectively, with 9 bases between them.

The J gene is TRBJ1-4, the V gene TRBV28, with a possible D match to TRBD1 (5 bases). CDR3 length: 14 residues. Trimming removed 3 bases at V and 4 bases at J, with 9 bases between. Germline CDR1 and CDR2: MDHEN and SYDVKM. This CDR3 reads CASSFWTRNEKLFF. The CDR3 DNA is TGTGCCAGCAGTTTCTGGACACGTAATGAAAAACTGTTTTTT.

This rearrangement joins TRBV28 to TRBJ2-7; TRBD1 matches 9 bases. Germline trimming cut 3 bases from V and 4 bases from J; bases unmatched to any gene: 19. The CDR3 runs 19 residues. The germline gives CDR1 MDHEN, CDR2 SYDVKM. The DNA for the CDR3 is TGTGCCAGCAGTTTTCTGCTCAGCTCATTTCTGACAGGGGGGTACGAGCAGTACTTC. This codes for CASSFLLSSFLTGGYEQYF. The variable domain in full, completed from reference TRBV28 and TRBJ2-7, reads DVKVTQSSRYLVKRTGEKVFLECVQDMDHENMFWYRQDPGLGLRLIYFSYDVKMKEKGDIPEGYSVSREKKERFSLILESASTNQTSMYLCASSFLLSSFLTGGYEQYFGPGTRLTVT.

The chain couples TRBV28 to TRBJ1-2; D remains unclear. Germline V gene data show CDR1 as MDHEN and CDR2 as SYDVKM. This CDR3 has 14 amino acids. With 2 bases removed from V and 2 bases from J, the gap between germline ends came to 9 bases. The CDR3 nucleotides are TGTGCCAGCAGTTTAAGAACCGGGAACTATGGCTACACCTTC. Its protein is CASSLRTGNYGYTF.